This note documents a single T cell receptor beta chain sequence. Its antigen is not known. Assay: immunoSEQ multiplex PCR; the TCRdb copy retains only in-frame clones and omits some. The sample includes more than 120,000 clones, about 86% of them seen just once. CDR3 size: 17 residues. Germline values: CDR1 LGHNA, CDR2 YNFKEQ. V lost 0 bases to trimming and J lost 1 base, with 13 bases between them. This record comes from a study of T cell responses to AZD1222 COVID-19 vaccine. Study conclusions and caveats: No day 14 peak samples; only post-peak repertoires were characterized. Donors were chiefly white British, with a greater number of females, and clonal diversity was perhaps underestimated. Baseline seropositivity occurred in only six AZD1222 recipients. Dominant CD4 TCR responses targeted spike regions 160-218 and 743-854.

Sequencing was performed on peripheral blood, taken 28 days after the second AZD1222 dose. The gene calls are TRBV4-2 and TRBJ2-1; a weak D match, TRBD2 (7 bases). The clonotype originates from an adult who received the AZD1222 COVID-19 vaccine. CDR3 bases: TGTGCCAGCAGCCAAGATATGGCGGGGGCGTCCTACAATGAGCAGTTCTTC. This translates into CASSQDMAGASYNEQFF.